What follows are 27 T cell receptor beta chains derived from one specimen sequenced in a study of monozygotic twins with cystic fibrosis. Measured with immunoSEQ multiplex PCR; TCRdb has only the in-frame clones, and not every one. Of about 20,000 clones listed, roughly nine tenths are singletons. Sequenced: blood. The receptors were gathered from a girl aged 2 to 10 with cystic fibrosis.

The chain uses TRBV29-1 and TRBJ2-5; tentatively, D is TRBD1 or TRBD2 (5 bases each). V dropped 8 bases and J dropped 5 bases, with 18 bases sitting between them. The germline gives CDR1 SQVTM, CDR2 ANQGSEA. The CDR3 spans 13 residues. The CDR3 DNA follows: TGCAGCTCGCGCAATCGGGGCGTGGAGACCCAGTACTTC. Amino acids: CSSRNRGVETQYF.

V is TRBV10-3 and J is TRBJ2-2; 12 bases agree with TRBD2. Germline values: CDR1 ENHRY, CDR2 SYGVKD. The CDR3 has 15 amino acids. V lost 10 bases to trimming and J lost 7 bases; unmatched junction nucleotides: 10. CDR3 sequence: CATQTSGSNGGELFF. As DNA, the CDR3 is TGTGCCACCCAGACTAGCGGGAGTAACGGCGGGGAGCTGTTTTTT.

This chain uses TRBV2 with TRBJ1-5; TRBD1 matches at 8 bases. The CDR3 sequence is 15 residues long. Trimming removed 6 bases from V and 0 bases from J; junction bases left unmatched: 4. Germline V CDR1 and CDR2: SNHLY, FYNNEI. CDR3 sequence (DNA): TGTGCCAGCAGGGGACAGGATTATAGCAATCAGCCCCAGCATTTT. Residues: CASRGQDYSNQPQHF. The variable domain in full, completed from reference TRBV2 and TRBJ1-5, reads EPEVTQTPSHQVTQMGQEVILRCVPISNHLYFYWYRQILGQKVEFLVSFYNNEISEKSEIFDDQFSVERPDGSNFTLKIRSTKLEDSAMYFCASRGQDYSNQPQHFGDGTRLSIL.

The chain employs TRBV4-1 and TRBJ2-1, with D perhaps matching TRBD1 (6 bases). The CDR3 loop spans 15 amino acids. Trimming removed 4 bases from V and 6 bases from J, with 16 bases in between. CDR1 and CDR2 (germline): MGHRA, YSYEKL. CDR3 DNA sequence: TGCGCCAGCAGCCGACCTGGACAGAGCTCCAATGAGCAGTTCTTC. Translating it yields CASSRPGQSSNEQFF.

The rearrangement uses TRBV13 and TRBJ2-7; no reliable D call. Trimming cost V 5 bases and J 3 bases, with 8 bases left between them. CDR1 is PRHDT, CDR2 FYEKMQ, per germline (reference sequence). There are 12 residues in the CDR3. CDR3 DNA: TGTGCCAGCAGCCCCAACCGCTACGAGCAGTACTTC. Residues: CASSPNRYEQYF.

V is TRBV7-9 and J is TRBJ1-4; no reliable D call. Germline V gene sequence: CDR1 SEHNR, CDR2 FQNEAQ (reference sequence). The CDR3 contains 13 residues. V dropped 4 bases and J dropped 4 bases, with 7 bases sitting between them. The CDR3 region has the DNA TGTGCCAGCAGCTACGGGTTTAATGAAAAACTGTTTTTT. Amino acid sequence: CASSYGFNEKLFF.

The chain is built from TRBV15 and TRBJ1-1; no clear D gene. The V and J ends lost 1 base and 2 bases respectively, with 5 bases between them. Germline assignment: CDR1 LNHNV and CDR2 YYDKDF (reference sequence). The CDR3 is 13 residues long. Written as DNA, the CDR3 is TGTGCCACCAGCAGAGTCGATAACACTGAAGCTTTCTTT. The encoded protein is CATSRVDNTEAFF.

The rearrangement uses TRBV28 and TRBJ2-3, with 9 nucleotides matching TRBD2. The length of the CDR3 is 16 residues. Germline V gene sequence: CDR1 MDHEN, CDR2 SYDVKM. The ends lost 6 bases at V and 2 bases at J; junction bases unmatched: 9. The CDR3 sequence is CASSKGAGGPTDTQYF. CDR3 sequence (DNA): TGTGCCAGCAGCAAAGGAGCGGGAGGTCCCACAGATACGCAGTATTTT.

The rearrangement links TRBV7-9 to TRBJ2-7; 7 bases are a match to TRBD2. V lost 0 bases and J lost 6; bases outside the gene matches: 11. Germline lookup yields CDR1 SEHNR and CDR2 FQNEAQ (reference sequence). The CDR3 runs to 16 residues. CDR3 region: CASSLAGGGPVGEQYF. CDR3 sequence (DNA): TGTGCCAGCAGCTTAGCTGGGGGGGGACCCGTGGGCGAGCAGTACTTC.

The CDR3 loop reads CASSEVYRRNTEAFF. The CDR3 bases are TGTGCCAGCAGTGAAGTTTACAGGAGGAACACTGAAGCTTTCTTT. The rearrangement uses TRBV2 and TRBJ1-1; possibly TRBD1 for D (5 bases). The CDR3 runs to 15 residues. Trimming removed 1 base at V and 1 base at J, with 10 bases between. From germline, CDR1 is SNHLY and CDR2 FYNNEI.

The chain uses TRBV27 and TRBJ2-5; 8 bases agree with TRBD2. The CDR3 loop spans 15 amino acids. With V trimmed by 5 bases and J by 1 base, 6 bases remained unmatched. CDR1 and CDR2 (germline): MNHEY, SMNVEV (reference sequence). The CDR3 bases are TGTGCCAGCAGTCCTCTAGCGGGTTCCCAAGAGACCCAGTACTTC. Translated: CASSPLAGSQETQYF.

The CDR3 region is CASSQGALGQLNTEAFF. In nucleotides, the CDR3 is TGCGCCAGCAGCCAAGGGGCCCTGGGACAATTGAACACTGAAGCTTTCTTT. The chain couples TRBV4-1 to TRBJ1-1; D is perhaps TRBD1 (6 bases). The V gene's germline CDR1 is MGHRA and CDR2 YSYEKL. Trimming shortened V by 1 base and J by 0 bases, and 15 bases separated the two germline ends. The CDR3 has 17 residues.

This chain joins TRBV5-6 and TRBJ1-3; D is undetermined. Germline assignment: CDR1 SGHDT and CDR2 YYEEEE. V was cut by 2 bases and J by 4 bases, with 10 bases left in between. The CDR3 loop spans 14 amino acids. CDR3 sequence reads: CASSFTGLGNTIYF. In nucleotides, the CDR3 is TGTGCCAGCAGCTTTACTGGCTTGGGAAACACCATATATTTT.

The chain employs TRBV5-4 and TRBJ1-5; 9 nucleotides agree with TRBD1. The trim removed 4 bases at V and 5 bases at J, leaving 7 bases unmatched. Germline V gene lookup returns CDR1 SGHNT and CDR2 YYREEE (reference sequence). The CDR3 runs 15 residues. The CDR3 DNA follows: TGTGCCAGCAGCCACCTACAGGGGGCGGATCAGCCCCAGCATTTT. This gives the protein CASSHLQGADQPQHF.

This sequence joins TRBV7-2 and TRBJ1-5, with D possibly being TRBD1 (5 bases). V shed 1 base and J shed 6 bases, with 10 bases lying between them. Germline CDR1 is SGHTA and CDR2 is FQGNSA. There are 14 residues in the CDR3. In nucleotides, the CDR3 is TGTGCCAGCAGCTTAGGGGGGGGTAGTCAGCCCCAGCATTTT. Encoded protein: CASSLGGGSQPQHF.

The genes are TRBV4-2 and TRBJ2-6; D ambiguous. Trimming took off 2 bases at V and 1 base at J, with 12 bases between the two ends. Germline V CDR1 and CDR2: LGHNA, YNFKEQ. This CDR3 comprises 17 residues. DNA for the CDR3: TGTGCCAGCAGCCAACCGGTTTCGCGGTCTGGGGCCAACGTCCTGACTTTC. As protein: CASSQPVSRSGANVLTF.

The chain is built from TRBV4-1 and TRBJ2-1; 7 nucleotides agree with TRBD2. CDR3 size: 14 residues. The V gene's germline CDR1 is MGHRA and CDR2 YSYEKL. The trim removed 4 bases at V and 0 bases at J, leaving 0 bases unmatched. CDR3 protein: CASSREGSYNEQFF. The CDR3 DNA is TGCGCCAGCAGCCGGGAGGGCTCCTACAATGAGCAGTTCTTC.

The genes are TRBV19 and TRBJ1-1; TRBD1 matches 8 bases. Germline values: CDR1 LNHDA, CDR2 SQIVND (reference sequence). The CDR3 sequence is 14 residues long. J was trimmed by 11 bases and V by 5 bases; bases with no gene match: 13. The CDR3 region is CASSPSGTGRTAFF. The CDR3 DNA is TGTGCCAGTAGTCCCTCCGGGACAGGAAGGACGGCTTTCTTT.

In its sample, this clone was seen a few times. CDR3 protein: CATLWTGRRGIARNTEAFF. CDR3 sequence (DNA): TGTGCCACATTGTGGACAGGGAGGAGGGGTATTGCAAGGAACACTGAAGCTTTCTTT. The chain has TRBV2 and TRBJ1-1; 8 bases are a match to TRBD1. The junction had 23 bases not matched to a gene; V was cut back by 10 bases and J by 1 base. CDR3 size: 19 residues. In germline, CDR1 is SNHLY, CDR2 FYNNEI.

The rearrangement joins TRBV7-9 to TRBJ2-2; D may be TRBD1 or TRBD2 (5 bases each). Germline lookup yields CDR1 SEHNR and CDR2 FQNEAQ (reference sequence). V shed 7 bases and J shed 4 bases, with 13 bases lying between them. The CDR3 spans 14 residues. For the CDR3, the DNA is TGTGCCAGCATGGGGGACGAGGGCACCGGGGAGCTGTTTTTT. As protein: CASMGDEGTGELFF.

V gene TRBV28 combines with J gene TRBJ2-3; possible D gene TRBD2, 7 bases. CDR1 and CDR2 (germline): MDHEN, SYDVKM. V shed 9 bases and J shed 4 bases, with 23 bases lying between them. This CDR3 has 16 residues. In nucleotides, the CDR3 is TGTGCCAGTGCAAACTTGCTACAGGGAGGGCCAGATACGCAGTATTTT. Translation: CASANLLQGGPDTQYF. The variable domain in full, with the rest retrieved from reference TRBV28 and TRBJ2-3, is DVKVTQSSRYLVKRTGEKVFLECVQDMDHENMFWYRQDPGLGLRLIYFSYDVKMKEKGDIPEGYSVSREKKERFSLILESASTNQTSMYLCASANLLQGGPDTQYFGPGTRLTVL.

The chain employs TRBV4-3 and TRBJ2-5, with TRBD1 identical over 7 bases. The germline V gene encodes CDR1 LGHNA and CDR2 YSLEER. With V trimmed by 1 base and J by 1 base, 6 bases remained unmatched. The length of the CDR3 is 16 residues. The CDR3 DNA reads TGCGCCAGCAGCCAAGGCTCAGGGGGTTTCCAAGAGACCCAGTACTTC. Translated, it gives CASSQGSGGFQETQYF.

The chain joins TRBV30 to TRBJ1-5; D is ambiguous. Trimming shortened V by 0 bases and J by 9 bases, and 18 bases separated the two germline ends. Germline V CDR1 and CDR2: GTSNPN, SVGIG (reference sequence). The CDR3 length is 15 residues. The CDR3 DNA reads as TGTGCCTGGAGTGTACAAGGGCAGGACTCGGGGCCCCAGCATTTT. It encodes CAWSVQGQDSGPQHF.

The chain recombines TRBV28 with TRBJ1-6; D might be TRBD1 (6 bases). V was trimmed by 5 bases and J by 5 bases, leaving 13 bases between them. Germline V gene data show CDR1 as MDHEN and CDR2 as SYDVKM. The CDR3 runs to 15 residues. CDR3 nucleotides: TGTGCCAGCAGTCCTTTTCAGGGGAATAATTCACCCCTCCACTTT. It specifies CASSPFQGNNSPLHF.

The chain has TRBV6-5 and TRBJ1-3; D remains unclear. Trimming stripped 6 bases from V and 4 bases from J, with 16 bases between. The germline gives CDR1 MNHEY, CDR2 SVGAGI. The CDR3 sequence is 15 residues long. The CDR3 spells CASSLYLMEGNTIYF. Here the CDR3 DNA reads TGTGCCAGCAGCTTATATCTGATGGAAGGAAACACCATATATTTT.

The CDR3, as DNA: TGTGCCAGTAGCCTGGGAGGCGGTGAGCAGTTCTTC. It codes for CASSLGGGEQFF. The rearrangement uses TRBV19 and TRBJ2-1, with a weak D call TRBD2 (6 bases). The CDR3 runs to 12 residues. Germline assignment: CDR1 LNHDA and CDR2 SQIVND (reference sequence). Trimming shortened V by 6 bases and J by 9 bases, and 12 bases separated the two germline ends. Looking up the rest from reference TRBV19 and TRBJ2-1 gives the full variable domain: DGGITQSPKYLFRKEGQNVTLSCEQNLNHDAMYWYRQDPGQGLRLIYYSQIVNDFQKGDIAEGYSVSREKKESFPLTVTSAQKNPTAFYLCASSLGGGEQFFGPGTRLTVL.

The V gene is TRBV6-1, the J gene TRBJ2-7; no definite D call. Trimming removed 1 base at V and 3 bases at J, with 7 bases between. CDR1 is MNHNS, CDR2 SASEGT, per germline. The CDR3 runs to 13 residues. The CDR3 DNA reads as TGTGCCAGCAGTGAAGGGGGATTCTACGAGCAGTACTTC. Translating gives CASSEGGFYEQYF.